This record covers a single T cell receptor beta chain. This entry belongs to a study of lymphopenia after photon versus proton radiotherapy. The CDR3 covers 14 residues. CDR1 and CDR2 from the germline V gene are SGDLS and YYNGEE. Trimming removed 4 bases from V and 3 bases from J; junction bases left unmatched: 3. Here immunoSEQ multiplex PCR was the method, and the copy in TCRdb shows in-frame clones only, minus some. In the table there are around 30,000 clones, 85% to 90% of which are singletons. This sequence originates from a woman in her sixties or seventies with pancreatic cancer. Some clones in this sample may be carry-over from other donors' samples. The starting material was peripheral blood, obtained from a patient treated with proton-based radiotherapy. V is TRBV9 and J is TRBJ2-5; 10 bases map to TRBD2. The CDR3 coding sequence is TGTGCCAGCAGCCGAGGACTAGCGGAAGAGACCCAGTACTTC. It encodes CASSRGLAEETQYF.